This T cell receptor beta chain is from a study of STAT3 mutations in large granular lymphocyte leukemia (dated by TCRdb to about 2019). About the full investigation: Roughly half of the T-LGLL patients who were sequenced longitudinally carried canonical activating STAT3 mutations. One or more immunosuppressive therapy regimens were given to more than half of T-LGLL patients, and hematologic response was seen in around two fifths of the treated patients. Patients with T-cell large granular lymphocyte leukemia underwent serial deep sequencing of TCRbeta CDR3 and STAT3 to reconstruct clonal hierarchy and dynamics. From an initial cohort of around 200 LGL patients, approximately 17 representative T-LGLL cases were chosen for longitudinal sequencing of TCRbeta and STAT3. A couple of patients with natural killer LGL leukemia were also sequenced longitudinally as controls within the study. On average, sequencing was done at approximately 4.2 time points per patient, with the number of samplings ranging from 2 to 8.

Details on this clone: The target of this receptor is not known. The input lacks base qualities; no much larger clone sits a single base away.

The same DNA, extracted from blood mononuclear cells, served for both the TCR sequencing and the STAT3 sequencing. An Illumina MiSeq was used to sequence the TCRbeta libraries, yielding an average of approximately 43,000 productive templates per sample. Multiplex PCR amplification was used to generate TCRbeta CDR3 libraries with the immunoSEQ assay. The study's own analysis went as follows. Following a previously defined approach, repertoire diversity was calculated, and values close to 0 point to extremely monoclonal samples. TCRdb took over this immuneACCESS table, retaining in-frame rearrangements with V and J assigned. Such tables are incomplete; in checked studies, under half of the missing clones stem from an unresolved V gene, and the remainder is unexplained. The V and J calls and clone size are taken from that table; D and trimming were inferred from the DNA. The sample data list roughly 14,000 clones, and about 93% of these were observed just once. The top ten clonotypes cover about 10% of the sample.

The research as a whole found: Since codominant clonotypes persisted in some patients, a small but highly pathogenic clone may have gone undetected. Every T-LGLL patient showed at least one immunodominant TCRbeta clonotype, and about half showed multiple immunodominant subclonotypes. Dominant TCR clone burden was found to exceed STAT3 mutant burden in several patients, suggesting that STAT3 mutation arose secondarily within a pre-expanded clone. Because no samples were available when a clone first appeared, clonal expansion had to be inferred from samplings taken at other points. TCR clonotype switching after therapy was observed in 6 of 18 patients, and all newly emerging clones were found to be STAT3 wild type. Variable intervals between samplings and differing treatment regimens complicated linking therapy response to changes in TCR clonal burden.

From V the trimming removes 4 bases and from J it removes 3 bases, while the gene matches leave 6 bases of the junction unaccounted for. CDR1 and CDR2 were assigned from the germline V gene (reference sequence) as SEHNR and FQNEAQ. The CDR3 runs 15 amino acids, cysteine and phenylalanine included. Just the 45-base CDR3 DNA is kept, in frame starting at base 1. Input material: peripheral blood mononuclear cells. Here the chain combines TRBV7-9 and TRBJ2-1; the junction holds 7 bases that match TRBD2. This sequence was found in a woman aged 45-65 years with T-cell large granular lymphocyte leukemia. Some clones in this sample may be carry-over from other donors' samples. The age is the age at diagnosis. The CDR3 protein: CASSYRQRDYNEQFF. The DNA sequence follows: TGTGCCAGCAGCTACCGCCAGCGGGACTACAATGAGCAGTTCTTC.